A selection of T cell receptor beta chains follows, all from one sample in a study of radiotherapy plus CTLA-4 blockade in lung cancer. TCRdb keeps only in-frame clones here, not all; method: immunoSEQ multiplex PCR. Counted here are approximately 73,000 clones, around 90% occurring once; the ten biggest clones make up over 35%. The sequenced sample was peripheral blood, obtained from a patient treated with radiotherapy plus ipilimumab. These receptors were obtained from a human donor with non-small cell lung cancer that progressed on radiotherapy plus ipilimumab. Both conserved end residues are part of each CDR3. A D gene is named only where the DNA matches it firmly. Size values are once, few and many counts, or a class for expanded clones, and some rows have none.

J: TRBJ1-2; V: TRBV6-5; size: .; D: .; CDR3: CASLGGAALNYGYTF; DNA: TGTGCCAGCCTGGGTGGGGCAGCCCTTAACTATGGCTACACCTTC
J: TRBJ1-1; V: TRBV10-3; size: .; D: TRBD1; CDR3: CAILDRVNTEAFF; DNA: TGTGCCATCCTGGACAGGGTGAACACTGAAGCTTTCTTT
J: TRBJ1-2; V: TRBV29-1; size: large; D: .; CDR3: CSVGPGDGYTF; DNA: TGCAGCGTGGGACCGGGGGATGGCTACACCTTC
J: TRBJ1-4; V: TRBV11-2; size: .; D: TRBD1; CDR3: CASSKTGSYSEKLFF; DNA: TGTGCCAGCAGCAAGACAGGGTCTTATAGTGAAAAACTGTTTTTT
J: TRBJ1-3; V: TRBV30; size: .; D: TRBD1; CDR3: CAWSSGTGKLSGNTIYF; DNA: TGTGCCTGGAGTTCCGGGACAGGCAAACTCTCTGGAAACACCATATATTTT
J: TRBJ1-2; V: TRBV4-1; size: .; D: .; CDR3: CASSQGAGSYGYTF; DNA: TGCGCCAGCAGCCAAGGGGCAGGGAGCTATGGCTACACCTTC
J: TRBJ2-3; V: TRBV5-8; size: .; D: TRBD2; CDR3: CASSPSGGRDTQYF; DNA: TGTGCCAGCAGCCCAAGCGGGGGGCGGGATACGCAGTATTTT
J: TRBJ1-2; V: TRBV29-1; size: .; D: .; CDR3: CSAAKRSSYGYTF; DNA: TGCAGCGCAGCTAAAAGATCCTCCTATGGCTACACCTTC
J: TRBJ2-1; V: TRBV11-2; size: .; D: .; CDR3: CASSPPPVNNEQFF; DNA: TGTGCCAGCAGCCCCCCCCCTGTAAACAATGAGCAGTTCTTC
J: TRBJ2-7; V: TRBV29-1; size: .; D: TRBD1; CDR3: CSAVDRDRTYEQYF; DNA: TGCAGCGCGGTGGACCGGGACAGAACCTACGAGCAGTACTTC
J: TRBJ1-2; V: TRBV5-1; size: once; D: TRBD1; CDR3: CASSLGQGAYYGYTF; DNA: TGCGCCAGCAGCTTGGGACAGGGGGCTTACTATGGCTACACCTTC
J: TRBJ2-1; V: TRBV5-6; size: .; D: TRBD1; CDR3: CASSRGTGSAEQFF; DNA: TGTGCCAGCAGCCGCGGGACAGGGTCTGCTGAGCAGTTCTTC
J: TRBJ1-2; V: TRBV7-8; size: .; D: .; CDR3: CASSLPGVDSGYTF; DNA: TGTGCCAGCAGCCTCCCAGGGGTTGATTCCGGCTACACCTTC
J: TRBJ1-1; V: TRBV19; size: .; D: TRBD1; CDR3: CASTWTGGNTEAFF; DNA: TGTGCCAGTACCTGGACAGGGGGCAATACTGAAGCTTTCTTT
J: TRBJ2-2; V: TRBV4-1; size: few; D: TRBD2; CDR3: CASSPEGKAGGRHGELFF; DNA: TGCGCCAGCAGCCCCGAAGGGAAAGCGGGAGGGAGACACGGGGAGCTGTTTTTT
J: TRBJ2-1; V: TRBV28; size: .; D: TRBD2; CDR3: CASSFAGTSGRAEQFF; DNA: TGTGCCAGCAGTTTCGCCGGAACTAGCGGGAGAGCGGAGCAGTTCTTC
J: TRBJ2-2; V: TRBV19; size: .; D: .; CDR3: CASSIVRSGTYTGELFF; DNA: TGTGCCAGTAGTATAGTTCGGTCGGGGACTTACACCGGGGAGCTGTTTTTT
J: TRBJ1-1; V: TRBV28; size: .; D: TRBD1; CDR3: CAILQGDTEAFF; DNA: TGTGCCATCTTACAGGGGGACACTGAAGCTTTCTTT
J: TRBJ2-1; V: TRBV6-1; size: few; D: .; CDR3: CASSESHGGQYNEQFF; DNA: TGTGCCAGCAGTGAAAGTCATGGTGGCCAGTACAATGAGCAGTTCTTC
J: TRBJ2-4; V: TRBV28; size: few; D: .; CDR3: CASRAVSIQYF; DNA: TGTGCCAGCAGGGCTGTAAGCATTCAGTACTTC
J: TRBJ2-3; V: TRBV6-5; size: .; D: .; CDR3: CATTAGRTDTQYF; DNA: TGTGCCACCACAGCCGGTAGAACAGATACGCAGTATTTT
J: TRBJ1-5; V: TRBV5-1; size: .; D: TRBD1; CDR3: CASSPGTGAGNQPQHF; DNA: TGCGCCAGCAGCCCTGGGACAGGGGCGGGCAATCAGCCCCAGCATTTT
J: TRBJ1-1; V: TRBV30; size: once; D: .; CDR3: CAWSKGGDTEAFF; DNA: TGTGCCTGGAGTAAGGGAGGTGACACTGAAGCTTTCTTT
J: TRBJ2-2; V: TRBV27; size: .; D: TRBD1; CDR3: CASSLSERQGSTGELFF; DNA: TGTGCCAGCAGTTTATCTGAGAGACAGGGGAGCACCGGGGAGCTGTTTTTT
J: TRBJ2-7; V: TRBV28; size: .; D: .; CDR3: CASSLESFGQGSYEQYF; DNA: TGTGCCAGCAGTTTAGAGTCGTTTGGGCAGGGAAGCTACGAGCAGTACTTC
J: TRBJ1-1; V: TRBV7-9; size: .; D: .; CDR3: CASSSNTEAFF; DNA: TGTGCCAGCAGCTCTAACACTGAAGCTTTCTTT
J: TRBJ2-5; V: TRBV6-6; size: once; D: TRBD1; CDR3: CASSETGPETQYF; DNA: TGTGCCAGCAGCGAGACAGGGCCGGAGACCCAGTACTTC
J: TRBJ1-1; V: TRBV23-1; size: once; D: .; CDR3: CASSQKEGTEAFF; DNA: TGCGCCAGCAGTCAAAAGGAGGGGACTGAAGCTTTCTTT
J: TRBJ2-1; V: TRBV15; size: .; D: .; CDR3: CATSRDLGEQFF; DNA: TGTGCCACCAGCAGAGATTTGGGGGAGCAGTTCTTC
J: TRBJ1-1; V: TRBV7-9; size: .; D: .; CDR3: CASSSSGGVTEAFF; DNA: TGTGCCAGCAGCTCCTCGGGTGGGGTAACTGAAGCTTTCTTT
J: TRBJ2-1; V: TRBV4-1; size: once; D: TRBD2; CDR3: CASSQGAGSAYNEQFF; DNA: TGCGCCAGCAGCCAAGGAGCGGGATCGGCCTACAATGAGCAGTTCTTC
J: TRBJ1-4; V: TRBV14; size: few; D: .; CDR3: CASSQLGRVNEKLFF; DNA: TGTGCCAGCAGCCAACTCGGACGGGTAAATGAAAAACTGTTTTTT
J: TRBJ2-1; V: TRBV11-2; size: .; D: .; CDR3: CASSLVGGTYNEQFF; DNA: TGTGCCAGCAGCTTAGTGGGAGGAACCTACAATGAGCAGTTCTTC
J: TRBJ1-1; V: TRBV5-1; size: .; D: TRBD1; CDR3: CASSANRGRGTEAFF; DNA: TGCGCCAGCAGCGCGAACAGGGGGCGTGGGACTGAAGCTTTCTTT
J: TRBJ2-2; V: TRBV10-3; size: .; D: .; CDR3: CAISPTGTGELFF; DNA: TGTGCCATCAGTCCAACAGGGACCGGGGAGCTGTTTTTT
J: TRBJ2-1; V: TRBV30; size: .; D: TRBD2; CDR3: CAWSLIGSGAYNEQFF; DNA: TGTGCCTGGAGCCTTATTGGTAGCGGGGCCTACAATGAGCAGTTCTTC
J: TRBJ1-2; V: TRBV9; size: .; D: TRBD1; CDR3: CASSAPAWGQGIYGYTF; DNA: TGTGCCAGCAGCGCACCTGCGTGGGGACAGGGGATCTATGGCTACACCTTC
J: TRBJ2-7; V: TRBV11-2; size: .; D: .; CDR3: CASSLGVLFGEQYF; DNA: TGTGCCAGCAGCTTAGGGGTACTATTCGGAGAGCAGTACTTC
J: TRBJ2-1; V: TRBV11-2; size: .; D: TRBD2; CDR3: CASSPTSGRVNEQFF; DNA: TGTGCCAGCAGCCCGACTAGCGGGAGAGTCAATGAGCAGTTCTTC
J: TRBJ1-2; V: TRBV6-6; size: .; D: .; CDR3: CASSPGVWGYTF; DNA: TGTGCCAGCAGTCCAGGGGTATGGGGCTACACCTTC
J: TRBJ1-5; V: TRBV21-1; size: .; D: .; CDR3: CALTTLGTWGWQASGPQHF; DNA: TGTGCCTTAACGACCCTAGGAACCTGGGGGTGGCAGGCTAGCGGGCCCCAGCATTTT
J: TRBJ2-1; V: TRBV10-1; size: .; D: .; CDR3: CASSESVGVGNEQFF; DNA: TGCGCCAGCAGTGAGTCGGTGGGAGTGGGTAATGAGCAGTTCTTC
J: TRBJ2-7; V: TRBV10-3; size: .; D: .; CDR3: CAIRAEPYEEQYF; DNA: TGTGCCATCAGGGCGGAACCCTACGAAGAGCAGTACTTC
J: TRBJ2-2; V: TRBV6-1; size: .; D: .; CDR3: CASSEAPTTNTGELFF; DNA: TGTGCCAGCAGTGAAGCGCCGACTACGAACACCGGGGAGCTGTTTTTT
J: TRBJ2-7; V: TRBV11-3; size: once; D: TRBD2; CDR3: CASSLAAGGSDEQYF; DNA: TGTGCCAGCAGCTTAGCGGCGGGAGGGAGCGACGAGCAGTACTTC
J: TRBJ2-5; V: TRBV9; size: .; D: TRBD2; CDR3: CASSVDSFVEGLLAGEVGETQYF; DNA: TGTGCCAGCAGCGTAGATAGTTTCGTTGAGGGGTTACTAGCGGGAGAGGTCGGAGAGACCCAGTACTTC
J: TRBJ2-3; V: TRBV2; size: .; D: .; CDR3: CASSESTTGTDTQYF; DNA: TGTGCCAGCAGCGAGTCCACGACTGGCACAGATACGCAGTATTTT
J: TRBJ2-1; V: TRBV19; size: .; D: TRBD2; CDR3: CASISSGRSYNEQFF; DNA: TGTGCCAGTATCAGTAGCGGGAGAAGCTACAATGAGCAGTTCTTC
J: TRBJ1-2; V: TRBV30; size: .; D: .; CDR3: CAWSVGLNYGYTF; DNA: TGTGCCTGGAGTGTCGGCCTGAACTATGGCTACACCTTC
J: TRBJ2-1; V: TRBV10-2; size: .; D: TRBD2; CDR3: CASNGLANNEQFF; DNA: TGCGCCAGCAACGGACTAGCGAACAATGAGCAGTTCTTC
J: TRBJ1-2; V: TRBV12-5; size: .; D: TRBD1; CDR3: CASGPTGIYGYTF; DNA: TGTGCTAGTGGCCCGACAGGGATCTATGGCTACACCTTC
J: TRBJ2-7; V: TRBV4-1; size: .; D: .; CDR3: CASSQDSGSYSYEQYF; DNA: TGCGCCAGCAGCCAAGATTCAGGAAGCTACTCCTACGAGCAGTACTTC
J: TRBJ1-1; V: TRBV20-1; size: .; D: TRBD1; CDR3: CSPDRDAEAFF; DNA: TGCAGTCCGGACAGGGATGCTGAAGCTTTCTTT
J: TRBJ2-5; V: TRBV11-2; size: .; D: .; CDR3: CASSLGTVSQETQYF; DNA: TGTGCCAGCAGCTTAGGGACAGTCTCACAAGAGACCCAGTACTTC